These T cell receptor beta chains were read from a single sample in a study of cytomegalovirus exposure and HLA in healthy donors. The protocol was immunoSEQ multiplex PCR, while the TCRdb copy is restricted to in-frame clones and leaves out a portion. The sample holds under 130,000 clones, 55% to 65% seen once. The sample was PBMCs. The receptors were sampled from a man aged 30 to 39 in good health and CMV-seropositive. Both conserved end residues are part of each CDR3.

j_gene	v_gene	CDR3aa
TRBJ1-2	TRBV6-5	CASKPRVLIYGYTF
TRBJ1-2	TRBV7-9	CASSLAGTTYGYTF
TRBJ2-1	TRBV29-1	CSVAQLAGNEQFF
TRBJ1-6	TRBV5-1	CASSSRDSPSTSNNSPLHF
TRBJ1-2	TRBV14	CASSQWTGGDGYTF
TRBJ1-6	TRBV6-5	CASTYGVPNSPLHF
TRBJ1-1	TRBV6-5	CASRPAGDTEAFF
TRBJ2-1	TRBV7-9	CASSLSSLNEQFF
TRBJ2-7	TRBV4-1	CASSLGVSYEQYF
TRBJ1-4	TRBV18	CASSGQGGSEKLFF
TRBJ2-4	TRBV7-2	CASSSGHDPTLAKNIQYF
TRBJ2-7	TRBV7-9	CASSSRGGGGRVAYEQYF
TRBJ2-4	TRBV9	CASSSHAEGGIQYF
TRBJ2-3	TRBV10-2	CASSARGGPDTQYF
TRBJ2-6	TRBV27	CASRDRVSGANVLTF
TRBJ1-1	TRBV6-6	CASITNTEAFF
TRBJ2-5	TRBV6-5	CASRHTSRGETQYF
TRBJ2-7	TRBV25-1	CASSEFSLSYEQYF
TRBJ1-1	TRBV19	CASSTQGEAFF
TRBJ1-2	TRBV19	CASTPGGGYGYTF
TRBJ1-3	TRBV6-1	CASSGWGHSGNTIYF
TRBJ2-5	TRBV7-9	CASSLYSVGLGEQYF
TRBJ2-4	TRBV7-9	CASSVTGENIQYF
TRBJ2-1	TRBV6-4	CASSDGGFNEQFF
TRBJ1-1	TRBV5-4	CASRSGGHWGNTEAFF
TRBJ1-4	TRBV21-1	CASSKICQKNEKLFF
TRBJ2-7	TRBV5-1	CASSFGTPEGAYEQYF
TRBJ1-5	TRBV10-1	CASSPIFSYNQPQHF
TRBJ1-2	TRBV6-6	CASSQRQGYGYTF